One and the same sample provided the 15 T cell receptor beta chains below, sequenced in a study of response to subunit inactivated influenza vaccine. MiXCR, run by TCRdb on the RT-PCR reads, gives a single entry per CDR3 protein. The data contain hundreds of thousands of distinct CDR3 sequences, about a sixth of them singletons. The sequenced sample was PBMCs from blood, obtained approximately 13 days after vaccination. Receptors were obtained from a man aged 45 to 65 who received an inactivated influenza vaccine.

The chain has TRBV20-1 and TRBJ2-2; tentatively, D is TRBD1 (5 bases). From germline, CDR1 is DFQATT and CDR2 SNEGSKA (reference sequence). The CDR3 has 12 amino acids. The V and J ends lost 3 bases and 6 bases respectively, with 8 bases between them. For the CDR3, the DNA is TGCAGTGCTAGCGAAGGGGCCGGGGAGCTGTTTTTT. Translation gives CSASEGAGELFF.

A few counts support this clonotype. This chain links TRBV11-2 with TRBJ2-7; 11 bases fit TRBD2. CDR1 and CDR2 from the germline V gene are SGHAT and FQNNGV. This CDR3 contains 15 residues. The junction had 10 bases not matched to a gene; V was cut back by 5 bases and J by 7 bases. CDR3 coding DNA: TGTGCCAGCAGCAAACAACTAGCGGGGGCACTTGAGCAGTACTTC. Residues: CASSKQLAGALEQYF.

CDR3 residues: CASSLSRAAQPQHF. CDR3 coding DNA: TGTGCCAGCAGTTTATCCAGGGCCGCTCAGCCCCAGCATTTT. The chain carries TRBV12-3 or TRBV12-4 and TRBJ1-5, with D perhaps matching TRBD1 (5 bases). The CDR3 sequence is 14 residues long. V lost 2 bases, J lost 6 bases, and 11 bases lay in between.

This clonotype was recorded a few times. The chain is built from TRBV10-3 and TRBJ2-3; D call uncertain. The CDR3 is 12 amino acids. Deletions cut 6 bases from V and 7 bases from J, with 11 bases between. CDR1 is ENHRY and CDR2 is SYGVKD in the germline V gene. CDR3 DNA sequence: TGTGCCATCAGCCCCTCGGAGCATACGCAGTATTTT. As protein: CAISPSEHTQYF.

This clonotype was seen more than once but under ten times. The chain has TRBV6-5 and TRBJ1-1; no reliable D call. CDR1 is MNHEY and CDR2 is SVGAGI in the germline V gene. Deletions cut 2 bases from V and 1 base from J, with 11 bases between. The CDR3 runs to 15 residues. CDR3 protein: CASSYGGGRNTEAFF. CDR3 nucleotides: TGTGCCAGCAGTTACGGTGGAGGGCGGAACACTGAAGCTTTCTTT.

The chain recombines TRBV12-3 or TRBV12-4 with TRBJ2-5; D possibly uses TRBD1 or TRBD2 (5 bases each). Trimming removed 2 bases from V and 5 bases from J, with 15 bases in between. This CDR3 region has 15 residues. The CDR3 DNA reads TGTGCCAGCAGTTTAAGGGGTAGCGATTCGGAGACCCAGTACTTC. Amino acids: CASSLRGSDSETQYF.

This chain links TRBV4-3 with TRBJ2-7, with TRBD2 matching 7 bases. CDR3 length: 14 residues. Per germline, CDR1 LGHNA and CDR2 YSLEER. The J segment lost 6 bases and the V segment lost 0 bases, leaving 5 bases of the junction unmatched. CDR3 sequence reads: CASSQDFPGGEQYF. The CDR3, as DNA: TGCGCCAGCAGCCAAGATTTTCCGGGAGGCGAGCAGTACTTC.

The chain is built from TRBV28 and TRBJ2-7; possibly TRBD2 for D (7 bases). Trimming cost V 8 bases and J 6 bases, with 20 bases left between them. Germline V gene sequence: CDR1 MDHEN, CDR2 SYDVKM. The CDR3 has 14 residues. The CDR3 sequence: CASWNGGQGFEQYF. CDR3 sequence (DNA): TGTGCCAGCTGGAACGGGGGGCAAGGGTTCGAGCAGTACTTC. The full variable domain, rest sourced from reference TRBV28 and TRBJ2-7, is DVKVTQSSRYLVKRTGEKVFLECVQDMDHENMFWYRQDPGLGLRLIYFSYDVKMKEKGDIPEGYSVSREKKERFSLILESASTNQTSMYLCASWNGGQGFEQYFGPGTRLTVT.

This clonotype was counted between two and nine times. The chain joins TRBV6-2 or TRBV6-3 to TRBJ1-5; 7 positions agree with TRBD1. The CDR3 extends over 16 amino acids. Germline-derived CDR1 and CDR2 are MNHEY and SVGEGT. Germline trimming cut 6 bases from V and 6 bases from J; bases unmatched to any gene: 14. The CDR3 loop is CASRTNPGRGGQPQHF. The CDR3 coding sequence is TGTGCCAGCAGGACAAACCCAGGCAGGGGGGGTCAGCCCCAGCATTTT.

The V call is TRBV6-2 or TRBV6-3, the J call TRBJ2-5, with 12 bases lining up with TRBD1. CDR1 MNHEY and CDR2 SVGEGT come from the germline V gene. This CDR3 comprises 15 residues. With V trimmed by 6 bases and J by 5 bases, 7 bases remained unmatched. This chain's CDR3 is CASSPGQGAVETQYF. The DNA for the CDR3 is TGTGCCAGCAGCCCGGGACAGGGGGCTGTCGAGACCCAGTACTTC.

V gene TRBV4-3 combines with J gene TRBJ2-7; TRBD2 agrees at 13 bases. Germline CDR1 is LGHNA and CDR2 is YSLEER. The trim removed 0 bases at V and 4 bases at J, leaving 15 bases unmatched. The CDR3 runs to 20 residues. For the CDR3, the DNA is TGCGCCAGCAGCCAAGAGTTGACTAGCGGGAGGCCAACAACATTGTACGAGCAGTACTTC. This encodes CASSQELTSGRPTTLYEQYF.

This clonotype was recorded a few times. The CDR3 DNA reads TGTGCCAGCAGCAAAGGGGGTAGCGCGGCCTACAATGAGCAGTTCTTC. It is translated as CASSKGGSAAYNEQFF. This chain links TRBV11-2 with TRBJ2-1; maybe TRBD1 (6 bases). CDR1 SGHAT and CDR2 FQNNGV come from the germline V gene. The CDR3 is 16 amino acids. V lost 5 bases, J lost 2 bases, and 16 bases lay in between.

The gene calls are TRBV3-1 and TRBJ2-1; D is possibly TRBD2 (7 bases). The V end was cut by 1 base, the J end by 10 bases, with 26 bases between. Germline V gene sequence: CDR1 LGHDT, CDR2 YNNKEL (reference sequence). This CDR3 has 18 residues. CDR3 nucleotide sequence: TGTGCCAGCAGCCAAGGGGCCCTTGGGCGGGGGCTAGAATGGGAGCAGTTCTTC. Translated: CASSQGALGRGLEWEQFF.

The chain is built from TRBV6-6 and TRBJ1-1, with unresolved D. Between the trimmed V and J ends, which lost 5 bases and 5 bases, there was a span of 12 bases. This CDR3 is 13 amino acids long. Germline-derived CDR1 and CDR2 are MNHNY and SVGAGI (reference sequence). The CDR3 region has the DNA TGTGCCAGCAGTGCGGTCCCTGGGACTGAAGCTTTCTTT. Protein sequence: CASSAVPGTEAFF.

The chain joins TRBV12-3 or TRBV12-4 to TRBJ2-3; TRBD2 might be the D (6 bases). Trimming stripped 6 bases from V and 1 base from J, with 11 bases between. The CDR3 is 14 amino acids. In DNA, the CDR3 is TGTGCCAGCAGCCGCAGGGAGGGCACAGATACGCAGTATTTT. Amino acid sequence: CASSRREGTDTQYF.